The 28 T cell receptor beta chains reported below all come from one sample, sequenced in a study of blood T cell repertoires in COVID-19. This table comes from immunoSEQ multiplex PCR, and its TCRdb copy is limited to in-frame clones, with some not included. This repertoire shows about 130,000 clones, about four fifths found once; its top ten account for 9.7%. Sequenced sample: peripheral blood. The receptors were gathered from a man aged 35 to 55 with active or convalescent COVID-19.

The J gene is TRBJ2-5, the V gene TRBV5-1; 11 bases agree with TRBD1. This CDR3 has 16 residues. Germline loops: CDR1 SGHRS, CDR2 YFSETQ. V was clipped by 4 bases and J by 0 bases; unmatched bases: 5. CDR3 sequence (DNA): TGCGCCAGCAGCGGTGGGACAGGGGGTTACCAAGAGACCCAGTACTTC. Its translation is CASSGGTGGYQETQYF.

The gene calls are TRBV11-3 and TRBJ2-3; 10 bases map to TRBD2. In germline, CDR1 is SGHNT, CDR2 YENEEA. The CDR3 extends over 16 amino acids. The V segment lost 2 bases and the J segment 4 bases; nucleotides outside the gene matches: 6. This CDR3 reads CASSLLAGGPSDTQYF. CDR3 in DNA: TGTGCCAGCAGCTTATTAGCGGGGGGACCGTCAGATACGCAGTATTTT.

This chain uses TRBV7-2 with TRBJ2-5; D is undetermined. There are 12 residues in the CDR3. Germline lookup yields CDR1 SGHTA and CDR2 FQGNSA. The V and J ends lost 4 bases and 0 bases respectively, with 3 bases between them. As DNA, the CDR3 is TGTGCCAGCAGCTCGTACCAAGAGACCCAGTACTTC. Amino acids: CASSSYQETQYF.

The chain combines TRBV7-6 with TRBJ2-3; D is unclear. Germline values: CDR1 SGHVS, CDR2 FNYEAQ. The CDR3 is made up of 15 amino acids. V was clipped by 1 base and J by 1 base, with 9 bases between them. CDR3 coding DNA: TGTGCCAGCAGCTTAGGCCAGGCGCGCACAGATACGCAGTATTTT. Protein sequence: CASSLGQARTDTQYF.

The chain uses TRBV19 and TRBJ2-5, with TRBD2 identical over 11 bases. J gave up 2 bases and V 1 base, and 0 bases lay outside the gene matches. Germline values: CDR1 LNHDA, CDR2 SQIVND (reference sequence). CDR3 length: 15 residues. Here the CDR3 reads CASSIASGGQETQYF. CDR3 in DNA: TGTGCCAGTAGTATAGCTAGCGGGGGGCAAGAGACCCAGTACTTC.

The CDR3 is CASSRGVSNTGELFF. CDR3 sequence (DNA): TGTGCCAGCAGTCGTGGAGTTTCTAACACCGGGGAGCTGTTTTTT. The V gene is TRBV6-5, the J gene TRBJ2-2; no reliable D call. The CDR3 length is 15 residues. Between the trimmed V and J ends, which lost 5 bases and 2 bases, there was a span of 12 bases. Germline CDR1 reads MNHEY; CDR2 reads SVGAGI.

The chain employs TRBV7-2 and TRBJ2-1, with 14 bases fitting TRBD2. The CDR3 is 15 residues long. Trimming removed 5 bases from V and 9 bases from J; junction bases left unmatched: 6. In germline, CDR1 is SGHTA, CDR2 FQGNSA. The CDR3, as DNA: TGTGCCAGCAGCCTGAGGACTAGCGGGGGGATTGAGCAGTTCTTC. Encoded protein: CASSLRTSGGIEQFF. The whole variable domain, filled in from reference TRBV7-2 and TRBJ2-1, reads GAGVSQSPSNKVTEKGKDVELRCDPISGHTALYWYRQSLGQGLEFLIYFQGNSAPDKSGLPSDRFSAERTGGSVSTLTIQRTQQEDSAVYLCASSLRTSGGIEQFFGPGTRLTVL.

This sequence joins TRBV12-3 or TRBV12-4 and TRBJ1-1; tentative D call: TRBD1 (5 bases). The length of the CDR3 is 12 residues. Trimming left V 7 bases short and J 8 bases short, with 14 bases between. Here the CDR3 DNA reads TGTGCCAGCAAAAAGGGTCGGGGGGAAGCTTTCTTT. Its protein is CASKKGRGEAFF.

Here the CDR3 DNA reads TGCGCCAGCAGCTCCCCCGACAGGCCGTTTTTAGTGGATACGCAGTATTTT. As protein: CASSSPDRPFLVDTQYF. The chain joins TRBV5-1 to TRBJ2-3; maybe TRBD1 (6 bases). Trimming shortened V by 3 bases and J by 6 bases, and 23 bases separated the two germline ends. This CDR3 comprises 17 residues. Germline CDR1 SGHRS, CDR2 YFSETQ.

This clone was detected only once. J is TRBJ2-5 and V is TRBV3-1 (or the pseudogene TRBV3-2); TRBD2 aligns across 8 bases. Germline trimming cut 4 bases from V and 1 base from J; bases unmatched to any gene: 8. This CDR3 spans 16 amino acids. Germline V gene sequence: CDR1 LGHDT, CDR2 YNNKEL (reference sequence). DNA of the CDR3: TGTGCCAGCAGCCCTTCCGTGCGGGGGGTCCAAGAGACCCAGTACTTC. It specifies CASSPSVRGVQETQYF.

The chain carries TRBV6-5 and TRBJ1-1; no clear D gene. V gave up 5 bases and J gave up 1 base, with 8 bases separating them. In germline, CDR1 is MNHEY, CDR2 SVGAGI. This CDR3 comprises 13 residues. CDR3 amino acids: CASSQRQNTEAFF. The CDR3 nucleotides are TGTGCCAGCAGTCAAAGACAGAACACTGAAGCTTTCTTT.

The V gene is TRBV3-1 (or the pseudogene TRBV3-2), the J gene TRBJ1-6, with 9 bases aligning to TRBD1. After removal of 5 bases from V and 7 bases from J, the junction contained 3 bases not matched to a gene. Germline V gene data show CDR1 as LGHDT and CDR2 as YNNKEL (reference sequence). This CDR3 has 14 amino acids. Here the CDR3 DNA reads TGTGCCAGCAGCTTGGGACAGGGCAATTCACCCCTCCACTTT. Translation gives CASSLGQGNSPLHF.

DNA for the CDR3: TGTGCCAGCAGTTACGTGTCGGTAGCGGGAGCCAATGAGCAGTTCTTC. Protein product: CASSYVSVAGANEQFF. The chain carries TRBV6-2 or TRBV6-3 and TRBJ2-1; 9 nucleotides match TRBD2. The CDR3 loop spans 16 amino acids. Losses at the gene ends were 2 bases for V and 6 bases for J; bases not matched to a gene: 8. Germline V gives CDR1 MNHEY, CDR2 SVGEGT.

This clone was recorded only once. The V call is TRBV29-1, the J call TRBJ2-5, with 8 bases that match TRBD1. The ends lost 5 bases at V and 9 bases at J; junction bases unmatched: 11. Germline V gene lookup returns CDR1 SQVTM and CDR2 ANQGSEA. This CDR3 has 13 amino acids. The CDR3 DNA reads as TGCAGCGTTTCCACAGGGGACAGGTGGGCCCAGTACTTC. Amino acids: CSVSTGDRWAQYF.

The chain is built from TRBV6-6 and TRBJ2-1; possibly TRBD1 for D (6 bases). Trimming removed 7 bases from V and 4 bases from J, with 11 bases in between. Germline loops: CDR1 MNHNY, CDR2 SVGAGI (reference sequence). The CDR3 consists of 13 residues. CDR3 sequence (DNA): TGTGCCAGCACAATCGGACAGTACAATGAGCAGTTCTTC. This translates into CASTIGQYNEQFF.

This clone was found many times. The V gene is TRBV5-1, the J gene TRBJ2-2; the D is unclear. Germline loops: CDR1 SGHRS, CDR2 YFSETQ. There are 14 residues in the CDR3. Trimming left V 0 bases short and J 6 bases short, with 9 bases between. CDR3 nucleotides: TGCGCCAGCAGCTTGGCTGTCCAGGCCGGGGAGCTGTTTTTT. It codes for CASSLAVQAGELFF.

Only one count was recorded for this clone. The rearrangement joins TRBV6-5 to TRBJ2-6; D is perhaps TRBD1 (6 bases). The V end was cut by 7 bases, the J end by 0 bases, with 10 bases between. The CDR3 has 15 residues. The germline gives CDR1 MNHEY, CDR2 SVGAGI. The CDR3 region is CASNQGYSGANVLTF. CDR3 nucleotide sequence: TGTGCCAGCAATCAGGGGTACTCTGGGGCCAACGTCCTGACTTTC.

The rearrangement joins TRBV25-1 to TRBJ2-5; D is possibly TRBD2 (6 bases). In germline, CDR1 is MGHDK, CDR2 SYGVNS. This CDR3 is built from 13 residues. Trimming cost V 7 bases and J 4 bases, with 13 bases left between them. The CDR3 nucleotides read TGTGCCAGCACGAGGGGAGGAGGAGAGACCCAGTACTTC. Its translation: CASTRGGGETQYF.

The chain links TRBV6-5 to TRBJ2-7; TRBD2 aligns across 8 bases. Germline CDR1 and CDR2: MNHEY and SVGAGI. The J segment lost 3 bases and the V segment lost 0 bases, leaving 7 bases of the junction unmatched. The CDR3 is 16 residues long. CDR3 loop: CASSYSSGGGYYEQYF. The CDR3 region has the DNA TGTGCCAGCAGTTACTCGTCGGGCGGGGGGTACTACGAGCAGTACTTC.

The V call is TRBV12-5, the J call TRBJ1-6; 11 positions match TRBD1. The germline CDR1 and CDR2 sequences are LGHNT and FRNRAP. The CDR3 spans 15 residues. Trimming took 5 bases from V and 8 from J; bases not matched to a gene: 5. CDR3 in amino acids: CASGRTGGVYSPLHF. For the CDR3, the DNA is TGTGCTAGTGGTAGGACAGGGGGCGTGTATTCACCCCTCCACTTT.

V is TRBV5-1 and J is TRBJ2-1; D possibly corresponds to TRBD2 (5 bases). CDR1 SGHRS and CDR2 YFSETQ come from the germline V gene. CDR3 length equals 12 residues. V was cut by 7 bases and J by 8 bases, with 13 bases left in between. The CDR3 here is CASSRSGYEQFF. CDR3 in DNA: TGCGCCAGCTCCCGGAGCGGATATGAGCAGTTCTTC. The full variable domain, rest sourced from reference TRBV5-1 and TRBJ2-1, is KAGVTQTPRYLIKTRGQQVTLSCSPISGHRSVSWYQQTPGQGLQFLFEYFSETQRNKGNFPGRFSGRQFSNSRSEMNVSTLELGDSALYLCASSRSGYEQFFGPGTRLTVL.

This clone was recorded a few times. The chain joins TRBV4-3 to TRBJ1-5, with D maybe TRBD1 (5 bases). V was trimmed by 3 bases and J by 11 bases, leaving 11 bases between them. In germline, CDR1 is LGHNA, CDR2 YSLEER. The CDR3 runs 12 residues. The DNA for the CDR3 is TGCGCCAGCAGCCATGGTGCGGGGGCCCAGCATTTT. The encoded protein is CASSHGAGAQHF.

J is TRBJ1-1 and V is TRBV5-1; D is undetermined. Germline assignment: CDR1 SGHRS and CDR2 YFSETQ. V was pared by 3 bases and J by 0 bases, with 21 bases between. CDR3 length: 18 residues. The CDR3 sequence: CASSWLAIDGRVNTEAFF. DNA for the CDR3: TGCGCCAGCAGCTGGCTAGCAATAGACGGACGGGTGAACACTGAAGCTTTCTTT.

The genes are TRBV5-1 and TRBJ2-7, with TRBD1 matching over 8 bases. Germline CDR1 is SGHRS and CDR2 is YFSETQ. Trimming cost V 4 bases and J 3 bases; bases outside gene matches: 3. This CDR3 comprises 13 residues. The CDR3 is CASSLQGDYEQYF. As DNA, the CDR3 is TGCGCCAGCAGCCTACAGGGGGACTACGAGCAGTACTTC.

CDR3 in amino acids: CASRGTSGPQDTQYF. The DNA for the CDR3 is TGTGCCAGCAGGGGAACTAGCGGGCCCCAGGATACGCAGTATTTT. The rearrangement joins TRBV2 to TRBJ2-3, with 9 bases fitting TRBD2. Germline CDR1 SNHLY, CDR2 FYNNEI. This CDR3 region has 15 residues. J was trimmed by 6 bases and V by 6 bases; bases with no gene match: 10.

The chain joins TRBV5-6 to TRBJ2-7; D is undetermined. V lost 1 base and J lost 0, with 8 bases in between. CDR3 length equals 14 residues. Germline CDR1 SGHDT, CDR2 YYEEEE. The chain's CDR3 is CASSLSRSSYEQYF. CDR3 in DNA: TGTGCCAGCAGCTTGTCCAGAAGCTCCTACGAGCAGTACTTC. Full variable domain (missing parts from reference TRBV5-6 and TRBJ2-7): DAGVTQSPTHLIKTRGQQVTLRCSPKSGHDTVSWYQQALGQGPQFIFQYYEEEERQRGNFPDRFSGHQFPNYSSELNVNALLLGDSALYLCASSLSRSSYEQYFGPGTRLTVT.

This chain uses TRBV6-5 with TRBJ1-1; no reliable D call. V lost 6 bases to trimming and J lost 8 bases, with 13 bases between them. CDR1 and CDR2 (germline): MNHEY, SVGAGI. The CDR3 has 12 residues. This chain's CDR3 is CASRRQVVEAFF. The CDR3 nucleotides read TGTGCCAGCAGGAGACAAGTCGTAGAAGCTTTCTTT.

The rearrangement uses TRBV5-1 and TRBJ2-7, with 10 positions matching TRBD2. Trimming cost V 2 bases and J 7 bases; bases outside gene matches: 6. The CDR3 extends over 14 amino acids. The germline CDR1 and CDR2 sequences are SGHRS and YFSETQ. The CDR3 sequence is CASSFTSGVKEQYF. The CDR3 region has the DNA TGCGCCAGCAGCTTCACTAGCGGGGTTAAAGAGCAGTACTTC.